This T cell receptor beta chain was retrieved from a study of T-cell reconstitution after alpha-beta-depleted transplantation in children. A TCRbeta library incorporating unique molecular identifiers was prepared. TCRdb recomputed calls from the PCR reads with MiXCR, one row per CDR3 protein. The data hold some 300,000 distinct CDR3 sequences, with less than 9.5% observed a single time. This clonotype was detected a few times. The antigen is undetermined. Study-wide points: Day-60 TCRbeta diversity that was high in some patients was derived from surviving recipient T cells and thymic progenitors. Alpha-beta T cells present about two months after transplant were reported to originate from several hundred expanded graft clones. Newly produced T cells mostly provided counts and TCRbeta diversity after one year, as hyperexpanded clones declined.

CDR1 is SGHTA and CDR2 is FQGNSA in the germline V gene. CDR3 length: 16 residues. The V end was cut by 5 bases, the J end by 10 bases, with 23 bases between. This TCR derives from a female patient aged 2-9 years who had a stem cell transplant for Fanconi anemia, so the T cells may come from the graft donor. The specimen comprised peripheral blood, sampled 360 days after TCRalphabeta/CD19-depleted stem cell transplant. The chain is built from TRBV7-2 and TRBJ2-2, with a possible D match to TRBD1 (6 bases). The chain's CDR3 is CASSVTGTTASPELFF. The CDR3 DNA reads as TGTGCCAGCAGCGTAACCGGGACAACCGCTAGCCCGGAGCTGTTTTTT.